The 5 T cell receptor beta chains below all came from one sample that was sequenced in a study of CD8+CD57+ T cells in acquired aplastic anemia. Individuals selected for sequencing had exhibited CD8+CD57+ cell expansion on flow cytometry. Researchers used genomic DNA as the template to profile TCR beta VDJ and CDR3. TCRdb fed the reads into MiXCR, producing one record per CDR3 protein. The table records over 150,000 distinct CDR3 sequences, roughly 63% of them present only once. Sample: sorted CD4+, CD8+, or CD8+CD57+ T cells (not recorded which) from PBMCs. Receptors originate from a human donor with aplastic anemia.

The J gene is TRBJ2-7, the V gene TRBV7-9, with 8 bases identical to TRBD2. The J segment lost 4 bases and the V segment lost 1 base, leaving 9 bases of the junction unmatched. Germline assignment: CDR1 SEHNR and CDR2 FQNEAQ (reference sequence). The CDR3 is 16 residues long. The CDR3 nucleotides are TGTGCCAGCAGCTTAGTTTCCGGGACTAGTCGGTACGAGCAGTACTTC. It translates to CASSLVSGTSRYEQYF.

J is TRBJ2-6 and V is TRBV24-1; perhaps TRBD1 as D (5 bases). The CDR3 runs to 13 residues. CDR1 is KGHDR, CDR2 SFDVKD, per germline. The V end lost 11 bases, the J end lost 3 bases, and 10 bases lay between the germline ends. CDR3 nucleotides: TGTGCCAGTAAGGGGTATGGGGCCAACGTCCTGACTTTC. This translates into CASKGYGANVLTF.

This clonotype was recorded a few times. V gene TRBV2 combines with J gene TRBJ1-6, with a possible D match to TRBD1 (6 bases). V was shortened by 7 bases and J by 6 bases, with 10 bases between the two germline ends. The CDR3 is 13 residues long. CDR1 and CDR2 (germline): SNHLY, FYNNEI. CDR3 protein: CASMQGPNSPLHF. DNA of the CDR3: TGTGCCAGCATGCAGGGGCCTAATTCACCCCTCCACTTT.

This clonotype appeared a few times. This chain uses TRBV24-1 with TRBJ2-1, with 8 bases that match TRBD1. The CDR3 covers 16 residues. V lost 4 bases to trimming and J lost 2 bases; unmatched junction nucleotides: 6. The germline V gene encodes CDR1 KGHDR and CDR2 SFDVKD. The CDR3 coding sequence is TGTGCCACCAGTGAAAGTCGACAGGGGACCTACAATGAGCAGTTCTTC. Encoded protein: CATSESRQGTYNEQFF.

There are many counts of this clonotype. The chain combines TRBV19 with TRBJ1-2; D is uncertain. Per germline, CDR1 LNHDA and CDR2 SQIVND (reference sequence). The V gene lost 9 bases and the J gene lost 3 bases, with 8 bases spanning the gap. The CDR3 consists of 11 residues. The CDR3 protein is CASAADYGYTF. The CDR3 DNA reads as TGTGCCAGCGCCGCAGACTATGGCTACACCTTC.